Following are 18 T cell receptor beta chains from one sample sequenced in a study of blood T cell repertoires in COVID-19. Measured with immunoSEQ multiplex PCR; TCRdb has only the in-frame clones, and not every one. The profile shows roughly 70,000 clones, over 75% of them singletons. The specimen sequenced was peripheral blood. Receptors were obtained from a woman older than 75 with active or convalescent COVID-19.

V is TRBV6-5 and J is TRBJ1-1; D might be TRBD1 (6 bases). Looked up from germline, CDR1 is MNHEY and CDR2 is SVGAGI. Trimming removed 8 bases at V and 0 bases at J, with 16 bases between. The CDR3 is 15 residues long. CDR3 amino acids: CASLSGGFMNTEAFF. The CDR3 nucleotides read TGTGCCAGCCTGTCGGGGGGCTTTATGAACACTGAAGCTTTCTTT.

The gene calls are TRBV15 and TRBJ1-2, with 7 bases matching TRBD1. The germline gives CDR1 LNHNV, CDR2 YYDKDF (reference sequence). The V gene end was trimmed by 4 bases and the J gene end by 8 bases; junction bases not matched to a gene: 7. The CDR3 is 13 amino acids. The CDR3 bases are TGTGCCACCAGCATCGACAGGGTAGGAGGCTACACCTTC. This translates into CATSIDRVGGYTF. Together with reference TRBV15 and TRBJ1-2, the CDR3 gives the full variable domain: DAMVIQNPRYQVTQFGKPVTLSCSQTLNHNVMYWYQQKSSQAPKLLFHYYDKDFNNEADTPDNFQSRRPNTSFCFLDIRSPGLGDTAMYLCATSIDRVGGYTFGSGTRLTVV.

The chain recombines TRBV2 with TRBJ2-3, with D possibly matching TRBD2 (7 bases). The V gene's germline CDR1 is SNHLY and CDR2 FYNNEI. V was clipped by 6 bases and J by 7 bases, with 23 bases between them. This CDR3 contains 16 residues. The CDR3 here is CASRGVARGDYYTQYF. Here the CDR3 DNA reads TGTGCCAGCAGGGGAGTAGCGAGGGGGGACTACTATACGCAGTATTTT. The variable domain in full, completed from reference TRBV2 and TRBJ2-3, reads EPEVTQTPSHQVTQMGQEVILRCVPISNHLYFYWYRQILGQKVEFLVSFYNNEISEKSEIFDDQFSVERPDGSNFTLKIRSTKLEDSAMYFCASRGVARGDYYTQYFGPGTRLTVL.

This chain links TRBV6-2 or TRBV6-3 with TRBJ2-7, with D tentatively TRBD2 (6 bases). This CDR3 contains 14 residues. Germline values: CDR1 MNHEY, CDR2 SVGEGT. Between the trimmed V and J ends, which lost 2 bases and 7 bases, there was a span of 15 bases. In DNA, the CDR3 is TGTGCCAGCAGTTACAGTCCCCACCGGGGGGAGCAGTACTTC. Residues: CASSYSPHRGEQYF.

The chain recombines TRBV9 with TRBJ1-5; 7 nucleotides line up with TRBD1. V lost 2 bases and J lost 0; bases outside the gene matches: 2. This CDR3 spans 15 amino acids. Germline values: CDR1 SGDLS, CDR2 YYNGEE. Written as DNA, the CDR3 is TGTGCCAGCAGCGTGACAGGGAATAGCAATCAGCCCCAGCATTTT. As protein: CASSVTGNSNQPQHF.

About this clone itself: The junction shows a germline mismatch at one end, possibly a read error. The V call is TRBV7-7, the J call TRBJ1-4; 10 positions agree with TRBD1. Germline loops: CDR1 SSHAT, CDR2 FNYEAQ (reference sequence). The CDR3 runs 11 residues. CDR3 amino acids: CIGQGDEKLFF. As DNA, the CDR3 is TGCATCGGACAGGGGGATGAAAAACTGTTTTTT.

This clone was recorded a few times. The rearrangement links TRBV27 to TRBJ1-6; D is unresolved. Germline V gene lookup returns CDR1 MNHEY and CDR2 SMNVEV (reference sequence). Trimming took 3 bases from V and 5 from J, leaving 8 bases between them. CDR3 size: 14 residues. The DNA of the CDR3 is TGTGCCAGCAGTTTTCTGTTAAATAATTCACCCCTCCACTTT. This sequence encodes CASSFLLNNSPLHF.

The rearrangement joins TRBV6-2 or TRBV6-3 to TRBJ2-1; D not certain. Germline assignment: CDR1 MNHEY and CDR2 SVGEGT. The V end was cut by 2 bases, the J end by 8 bases, with 10 bases between. The CDR3 contains 13 residues. The CDR3 DNA reads as TGTGCCAGCAGTTACGGCCACACCGATGAGCAGTTCTTC. It translates to CASSYGHTDEQFF.

V gene TRBV9 combines with J gene TRBJ1-4; D gene ambiguous. V was cut by 10 bases and J by 0 bases, with 7 bases left in between. In germline, CDR1 is SGDLS, CDR2 YYNGEE. This CDR3 is 12 amino acids long. Written as DNA, the CDR3 is TGTGCCCGTGGGCCAACTAATGAAAAACTGTTTTTT. This codes for CARGPTNEKLFF.

The table lists this clone with a few counts. The chain couples TRBV9 to TRBJ2-7; 9 bases are a match to TRBD1. After removal of 0 bases from V and 7 bases from J, the junction contained 5 bases not matched to a gene. Per the germline V gene, CDR1 is SGDLS and CDR2 is YYNGEE. The length of the CDR3 is 14 residues. CDR3 DNA sequence: TGTGCCAGCAGCGTAGCACAGGGGGCTAGGGAGCAGTACTTC. Translating it yields CASSVAQGAREQYF.

The V and J genes are TRBV18 and TRBJ2-5; 7 nucleotides line up with TRBD1. V shed 6 bases and J 4 bases; nucleotides not matched to a gene: 8. Germline lookup yields CDR1 KGHSH and CDR2 LQKENI. This CDR3 has 14 amino acids. CDR3: CASSLSRDRETQYF. CDR3 in DNA: TGTGCCAGCTCCCTGAGCCGGGACAGAGAGACCCAGTACTTC.

V and J are TRBV5-6 and TRBJ1-2, with 7 bases lining up with TRBD1. Germline lookup yields CDR1 SGHDT and CDR2 YYEEEE. CDR3 length: 16 residues. V lost 1 base to trimming and J lost 3 bases; unmatched junction nucleotides: 9. DNA of the CDR3: TGTGCCAGCAGCTTGCCGGTGGCAGGGGGGTACTATGGCTACACCTTC. Translation gives CASSLPVAGGYYGYTF.

V usage is TRBV27 and J usage is TRBJ1-1; 7 nucleotides match TRBD1. Germline V gene sequence: CDR1 MNHEY, CDR2 SMNVEV (reference sequence). After removal of 2 bases from V and 0 bases from J, the junction contained 3 bases not matched to a gene. The CDR3 has 15 residues. CDR3 in DNA: TGTGCCAGCAGTTTAGGGACAGCTATGAACACTGAAGCTTTCTTT. This encodes CASSLGTAMNTEAFF.

V is TRBV11-3 and J is TRBJ2-1; 7 bases are shared with TRBD1. Germline assignment: CDR1 SGHNT and CDR2 YENEEA. The CDR3 covers 14 residues. V lost 5 bases and J lost 4; bases outside the gene matches: 5. CDR3 sequence reads: CASSPRQGYNEQFF. For the CDR3, the DNA is TGTGCCAGCAGCCCAAGACAGGGTTACAATGAGCAGTTCTTC.

This clone was observed a handful of times. The V call is TRBV6-1, the J call TRBJ2-1; 9 bases agree with TRBD2. J gave up 9 bases and V 4 bases, and 13 bases lay outside the gene matches. Per the germline V gene, CDR1 is MNHNS and CDR2 is SASEGT. The CDR3 is 16 residues long. The CDR3 sequence: CASSVAGAQSGPEQFF. The CDR3 coding sequence is TGTGCCAGCAGTGTAGCGGGGGCGCAGAGCGGCCCTGAGCAGTTCTTC.

The CDR3 spells CASSLGTGDQETQYF. The DNA for the CDR3 is TGTGCCAGCAGCTTAGGGACAGGGGATCAAGAGACCCAGTACTTC. V gene TRBV11-2 combines with J gene TRBJ2-5; TRBD1 agrees at 9 bases. J lost 2 bases, V lost 1 base, and 2 bases had no gene match. CDR1 SGHAT and CDR2 FQNNGV come from the germline V gene. CDR3 length: 15 residues.

The V call is TRBV19, the J call TRBJ1-5; 7 nucleotides agree with TRBD1. V dropped 7 bases and J dropped 5; count of bases not matched to a gene: 8. The length of the CDR3 is 14 residues. Germline lookup yields CDR1 LNHDA and CDR2 SQIVND (reference sequence). CDR3 coding DNA: TGTGCCAGTATGGAAGGACAGGCCGATCAGCCCCAGCATTTT. It translates to CASMEGQADQPQHF.

V usage is TRBV19 and J usage is TRBJ2-6; the D gene is possibly TRBD1 (5 bases). The CDR3 is 16 residues long. Germline V lookup: CDR1 LNHDA, CDR2 SQIVND (reference sequence). The germline V and J ends were trimmed by 7 bases and 0 bases, with 13 bases remaining between them. CDR3 sequence (DNA): TGTGCCAGTATAGGCAGGGTAGTCTCTGGGGCCAACGTCCTGACTTTC. Amino acids: CASIGRVVSGANVLTF.